The 4 T cell receptor beta chains listed next were all sequenced from one sample in a study of response to subunit inactivated influenza vaccine. TCRdb reprocessed the RT-PCR reads with MiXCR, giving one entry per CDR3 protein. The table records some 200,000 distinct CDR3 sequences, approximately 12% of them present only once. A further study also used this sample, focusing on T cells expressing NK-cell markers. Turning to that study: A 5'RACE template switching approach incorporating UMIs was used to make TCR beta cDNA.

The material sequenced was CD8+ T cells sorted from PBMCs, taken roughly 13 days after vaccination. Receptors were obtained from a man aged 50-59 years who received an inactivated influenza vaccine.

V is TRBV28 and J is TRBJ2-1; TRBD1 agrees at 9 bases. Trimming at V came to 6 bases and at J to 4 bases, leaving 7 bases not matched to a gene. This CDR3 is 15 amino acids long. CDR1 and CDR2 (germline): MDHEN, SYDVKM. This CDR3 is CASSPTGGIYNEQFF. CDR3 coding DNA: TGTGCCAGCAGCCCTACAGGGGGCATTTACAATGAGCAGTTCTTC. Full variable domain (rest looked up from reference TRBV28 and TRBJ2-1): DVKVTQSSRYLVKRTGEKVFLECVQDMDHENMFWYRQDPGLGLRLIYFSYDVKMKEKGDIPEGYSVSREKKERFSLILESASTNQTSMYLCASSPTGGIYNEQFFGPGTRLTVL.

The rearrangement uses TRBV9 and TRBJ2-1; 10 positions match TRBD1. Germline V gene data show CDR1 as SGDLS and CDR2 as YYNGEE. V lost 5 bases, J lost 8 bases, and 7 bases stayed unmatched. The CDR3 is 14 amino acids. The CDR3 spells CASRDRDRGHEQFF. For the CDR3, the DNA is TGTGCCAGCAGAGACCGGGACAGGGGTCATGAGCAGTTCTTC.

The rearrangement links TRBV9 to TRBJ2-7; D call uncertain. V was pared by 0 bases and J by 2 bases, with 9 bases between. This CDR3 comprises 14 residues. Germline CDR1 and CDR2: SGDLS and YYNGEE. CDR3 region: CASSVGFGPYEQYF. DNA for the CDR3: TGTGCCAGCAGCGTAGGTTTTGGACCCTACGAGCAGTACTTC.

This clonotype has only a few counts. The V and J genes are TRBV28 and TRBJ1-2; 8 bases align to TRBD1. Germline V gene data show CDR1 as MDHEN and CDR2 as SYDVKM. CDR3 length: 14 amino acids. The junction had 13 bases not matched to a gene; V was cut back by 3 bases and J by 13 bases. The CDR3 DNA is TGTGCCAGCAGTTTTTATGGGACAGGACCCTCGCTCACCTTC. This encodes CASSFYGTGPSLTF.